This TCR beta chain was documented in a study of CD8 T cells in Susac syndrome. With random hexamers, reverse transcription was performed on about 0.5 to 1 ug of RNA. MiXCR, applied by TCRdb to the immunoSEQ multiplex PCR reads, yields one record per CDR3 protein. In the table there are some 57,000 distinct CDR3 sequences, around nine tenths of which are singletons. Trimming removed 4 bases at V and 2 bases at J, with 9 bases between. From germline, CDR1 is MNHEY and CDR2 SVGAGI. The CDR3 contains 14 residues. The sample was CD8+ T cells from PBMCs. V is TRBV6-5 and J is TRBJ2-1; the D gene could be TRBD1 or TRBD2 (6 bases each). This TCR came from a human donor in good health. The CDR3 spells CASSWGDTYNEQFF. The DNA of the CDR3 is TGTGCCAGCAGTTGGGGGGACACCTACAATGAGCAGTTCTTC.